A selection of T cell receptor beta chains follows, all from one sample in a study of neurological immune-mediated disorders. TCRdb re-derived calls from the 5' RACE reads in MiXCR, one entry per CDR3 protein. The sample gives about 48,000 distinct CDR3 sequences, around 25% of which show up once; approximately 23% is in the top ten. Sequenced: PBMCs. These receptors were collected from a woman in her sixties or seventies in good health. Each CDR3 is given with its conserved first and last residue. Fields, in order: V gene, J gene, D gene, clone size, CDR3 protein, CDR3 DNA. The D gene is left open where the match is weak. Clone size, where shown, is once, few, many, or a class for clones that have expanded.

V gene: TRBV4-2; J gene: TRBJ2-7; D gene: .; clone size: many; CDR3 protein: CASSPTGGESREQYF; CDR3 DNA: TGTGCCAGCAGCCCTACTGGCGGGGAGTCCCGCGAGCAGTACTTC
V gene: TRBV24-1; J gene: TRBJ2-3; D gene: .; clone size: few; CDR3 protein: CATSDGGGTDTQYF; CDR3 DNA: TGTGCCACCAGTGATGGGGGCGGGACAGATACGCAGTATTTT
V gene: TRBV10-3; J gene: TRBJ2-1; D gene: .; clone size: many; CDR3 protein: CAASGQGGNEQFF; CDR3 DNA: TGTGCCGCCTCGGGGCAGGGTGGCAATGAGCAGTTCTTC
V gene: TRBV29-1; J gene: TRBJ2-1; D gene: .; clone size: many; CDR3 protein: CSVEDLNYQNEQFF; CDR3 DNA: TGCAGCGTTGAAGATCTTAACTACCAGAATGAGCAGTTCTTC
V gene: TRBV12-3/TRBV12-4; J gene: TRBJ1-6; D gene: TRBD1; clone size: .; CDR3 protein: CASTLGQGRRNSPLHF; CDR3 DNA: TGTGCCAGCACCCTCGGACAGGGGAGGAGGAATTCACCCCTCCACTTT
V gene: TRBV6-2/TRBV6-3; J gene: TRBJ2-3; D gene: .; clone size: many; CDR3 protein: CASSYRTLTDTQYF; CDR3 DNA: TGTGCCAGCAGTTATCGGACACTAACAGATACGCAGTATTTT
V gene: TRBV5-1; J gene: TRBJ2-5; D gene: .; clone size: many; CDR3 protein: CASSLVQPQETQYF; CDR3 DNA: TGCGCCAGCAGCTTGGTACAGCCACAAGAGACCCAGTACTTC
V gene: TRBV12-3/TRBV12-4; J gene: TRBJ1-5; D gene: TRBD1; clone size: .; CDR3 protein: CASSLGSGTGNQPQHF; CDR3 DNA: TGTGCCAGCAGTTTAGGTTCCGGGACAGGGAATCAGCCCCAGCATTTT
V gene: TRBV5-1; J gene: TRBJ1-4; D gene: TRBD1; clone size: many; CDR3 protein: CASSLAGTDNEKLFF; CDR3 DNA: TGCGCCAGCAGCTTGGCGGGGACAGATAATGAAAAACTGTTTTTT
V gene: TRBV28; J gene: TRBJ2-7; D gene: .; clone size: many; CDR3 protein: CASSLQTYEQYF; CDR3 DNA: TGTGCCAGCAGTCTCCAAACCTACGAGCAGTACTTC
V gene: TRBV6-1; J gene: TRBJ2-3; D gene: TRBD1; clone size: many; CDR3 protein: CASSEGGTGTDTQYF; CDR3 DNA: TGTGCCAGCAGTGAGGGGGGGACAGGGACAGATACGCAGTATTTT
V gene: TRBV5-4; J gene: TRBJ2-1; D gene: .; clone size: .; CDR3 protein: CASSLGGAGTYNEQFF; CDR3 DNA: TGTGCCAGCAGCTTGGGGGGGGCGGGAACCTACAATGAGCAGTTCTTC
V gene: TRBV7-2; J gene: TRBJ2-1; D gene: .; clone size: many; CDR3 protein: CASSSTTGYNEQFF; CDR3 DNA: TGTGCCAGCAGCTCGACGACAGGTTACAATGAGCAGTTCTTC
V gene: TRBV4-3; J gene: TRBJ2-5; D gene: TRBD2; clone size: .; CDR3 protein: CASSQDLVGRAPETQYF; CDR3 DNA: TGCGCCAGCAGCCAAGACCTAGTTGGGAGGGCCCCGGAGACCCAGTACTTC
V gene: TRBV6-6; J gene: TRBJ2-7; D gene: TRBD2; clone size: many; CDR3 protein: CASSYPGLAGGSGQYF; CDR3 DNA: TGTGCCAGCAGTTACCCGGGACTAGCGGGAGGATCTGGGCAGTACTTC
V gene: TRBV5-1; J gene: TRBJ2-2; D gene: .; clone size: few; CDR3 protein: CASSLAVYNTGELFF; CDR3 DNA: TGCGCCAGCAGCTTGGCTGTCTACAACACCGGGGAGCTGTTTTTT
V gene: TRBV20-1; J gene: TRBJ1-5; D gene: TRBD1; clone size: many; CDR3 protein: CSASGTGNQPQHF; CDR3 DNA: TGCAGTGCCTCGGGGACAGGCAATCAGCCCCAGCATTTT
V gene: TRBV29-1; J gene: TRBJ2-5; D gene: TRBD1; clone size: many; CDR3 protein: CSVLRDRGSETQYF; CDR3 DNA: TGCAGCGTTCTCCGGGACAGGGGTTCAGAGACCCAGTACTTC
V gene: TRBV7-2; J gene: TRBJ1-6; D gene: .; clone size: many; CDR3 protein: CASSLTWDGNTPLHF; CDR3 DNA: TGTGCCAGCAGCTTAACGTGGGACGGGAATACACCCCTCCACTTT
V gene: TRBV20-1; J gene: TRBJ2-1; D gene: .; clone size: many; CDR3 protein: CSASGPGISYNEQFF; CDR3 DNA: TGCAGTGCTAGTGGGCCAGGGATCTCCTACAATGAGCAGTTCTTC
V gene: TRBV5-1; J gene: TRBJ1-1; D gene: .; clone size: many; CDR3 protein: CASSLGSGNTEAFF; CDR3 DNA: TGCGCCAGCAGCCTTGGATCGGGGAACACTGAAGCTTTCTTT
V gene: TRBV5-1; J gene: TRBJ1-1; D gene: TRBD1; clone size: .; CDR3 protein: CASRGDRGLSTEAFF; CDR3 DNA: TGCGCCAGCAGGGGCGACAGGGGGCTTAGCACTGAAGCTTTCTTT
V gene: TRBV7-3; J gene: TRBJ2-7; D gene: TRBD2; clone size: .; CDR3 protein: CASSLDGLGTYEQYF; CDR3 DNA: TGTGCCAGCAGCTTAGATGGACTAGGAACCTACGAGCAGTACTTC
V gene: TRBV5-1; J gene: TRBJ1-4; D gene: .; clone size: .; CDR3 protein: CASRFSPTEKLFF; CDR3 DNA: TGCGCCAGCAGATTTTCCCCAACAGAAAAACTGTTTTTT
V gene: TRBV6-6; J gene: TRBJ2-6; D gene: .; clone size: many; CDR3 protein: CASSYSDSGANVLTF; CDR3 DNA: TGTGCCAGCAGTTACTCGGACTCTGGGGCCAACGTCCTGACTTTC
V gene: TRBV4-3; J gene: TRBJ1-4; D gene: .; clone size: many; CDR3 protein: CASSQRNRAGGEKLFF; CDR3 DNA: TGCGCCAGCAGCCAAAGGAACAGGGCCGGAGGCGAAAAACTGTTTTTT
V gene: TRBV10-2; J gene: TRBJ2-3; D gene: .; clone size: few; CDR3 protein: CASSGPPADTQYF; CDR3 DNA: TGCGCCAGCAGTGGGCCGCCCGCAGATACGCAGTATTTT
V gene: TRBV5-1; J gene: TRBJ2-7; D gene: .; clone size: many; CDR3 protein: CASSLPGSNYEQYF; CDR3 DNA: TGCGCCAGCAGCTTGCCCGGGTCGAACTACGAGCAGTACTTC
V gene: TRBV28; J gene: TRBJ2-7; D gene: .; clone size: .; CDR3 protein: CASSFQNYEQYF; CDR3 DNA: TGTGCCAGCAGTTTCCAAAACTACGAGCAGTACTTC
V gene: TRBV5-1; J gene: TRBJ2-3; D gene: TRBD2; clone size: few; CDR3 protein: CASSWLGGLGGNTQYF; CDR3 DNA: TGCGCCAGCAGCTGGCTTGGGGGACTAGGGGGAAATACGCAGTATTTT
V gene: TRBV20-1; J gene: TRBJ2-5; D gene: .; clone size: many; CDR3 protein: CSARDPRETQYF; CDR3 DNA: TGCAGTGCTCGGGACCCCCGAGAGACCCAGTACTTC
V gene: TRBV20-1; J gene: TRBJ1-1; D gene: .; clone size: medium-sized; CDR3 protein: CSARDSGWGPGTEAFF; CDR3 DNA: TGCAGTGCTAGAGATAGCGGGTGGGGCCCAGGCACTGAAGCTTTCTTT
V gene: TRBV5-4; J gene: TRBJ1-4; D gene: .; clone size: many; CDR3 protein: CASSTANEKLFF; CDR3 DNA: TGTGCCAGCAGCACCGCCAATGAAAAACTGTTTTTT
V gene: TRBV6-8; J gene: TRBJ2-7; D gene: .; clone size: many; CDR3 protein: CASSFGRSSYEQYF; CDR3 DNA: TGTGCCAGCAGTTTCGGGAGAAGCTCCTACGAGCAGTACTTC
V gene: TRBV10-3; J gene: TRBJ2-5; D gene: .; clone size: .; CDR3 protein: CAISESLETQYF; CDR3 DNA: TGTGCCATCAGTGAGTCCCTGGAGACCCAGTACTTC
V gene: TRBV5-1; J gene: TRBJ2-7; D gene: .; clone size: many; CDR3 protein: CASSLGGNSYEQYF; CDR3 DNA: TGCGCCAGCAGCTTAGGTGGGAATTCCTACGAGCAGTACTTC
V gene: TRBV20-1; J gene: TRBJ2-3; D gene: TRBD2; clone size: many; CDR3 protein: CSGTSPGLAGASTDTQYF; CDR3 DNA: TGCAGTGGTACATCTCCGGGACTAGCGGGAGCTAGCACAGATACGCAGTATTTT
V gene: TRBV28; J gene: TRBJ1-3; D gene: .; clone size: many; CDR3 protein: CASTPPEGLAGNTIYF; CDR3 DNA: TGTGCCAGCACACCTCCGGAAGGTTTGGCTGGAAACACCATATATTTT
V gene: TRBV5-1; J gene: TRBJ2-2; D gene: TRBD1; clone size: many; CDR3 protein: CASSQDREVSGELFF; CDR3 DNA: TGCGCCAGCAGCCAGGACAGGGAGGTTTCCGGGGAGCTGTTTTTT
V gene: TRBV6-6; J gene: TRBJ2-5; D gene: .; clone size: many; CDR3 protein: CASSYAVQETQYF; CDR3 DNA: TGTGCCAGCAGTTACGCGGTCCAAGAGACCCAGTACTTC
V gene: TRBV5-1; J gene: TRBJ2-1; D gene: .; clone size: .; CDR3 protein: CASSLHGVSSYNEQFF; CDR3 DNA: TGCGCCAGCAGCTTGCATGGGGTTAGCTCCTACAATGAGCAGTTCTTC
V gene: TRBV10-3; J gene: TRBJ2-3; D gene: TRBD2; clone size: many; CDR3 protein: CAISEGLAGSTDTQYF; CDR3 DNA: TGTGCCATCAGTGAAGGACTAGCGGGAAGCACAGATACGCAGTATTTT
V gene: TRBV28; J gene: TRBJ2-1; D gene: .; clone size: many; CDR3 protein: CASSSPRDFSYNEQFF; CDR3 DNA: TGTGCCAGCAGCTCCCCCCGGGACTTCTCCTACAATGAGCAGTTCTTC
V gene: TRBV11-2; J gene: TRBJ1-2; D gene: TRBD1; clone size: medium-sized; CDR3 protein: CASSLGVTGGDGYTF; CDR3 DNA: TGTGCCAGCAGCTTAGGTGTGACAGGGGGTGATGGCTACACCTTC
V gene: TRBV6-5; J gene: TRBJ1-2; D gene: TRBD1; clone size: once; CDR3 protein: CASRGQVANYGYTF; CDR3 DNA: TGTGCCAGCAGGGGACAGGTGGCCAACTATGGCTACACCTTC
V gene: TRBV12-3/TRBV12-4; J gene: TRBJ2-5; D gene: .; clone size: many; CDR3 protein: CASSETDSRGTQYF; CDR3 DNA: TGTGCCAGCAGCGAAACGGACTCGAGAGGGACCCAGTACTTC
V gene: TRBV9; J gene: TRBJ2-1; D gene: TRBD1; clone size: many; CDR3 protein: CASSVTGAFSEQFF; CDR3 DNA: TGTGCCAGCAGCGTAACAGGGGCTTTCAGTGAGCAGTTCTTC
V gene: TRBV9; J gene: TRBJ2-3; D gene: TRBD2; clone size: many; CDR3 protein: CASSVEGGRSPDTQYF; CDR3 DNA: TGTGCCAGCAGCGTAGAGGGCGGGAGGAGCCCAGATACGCAGTATTTT
V gene: TRBV5-1; J gene: TRBJ2-3; D gene: TRBD2; clone size: many; CDR3 protein: CASSLGAGGFSTDTQYF; CDR3 DNA: TGCGCCAGCAGCTTGGGAGCGGGGGGCTTCAGCACAGATACGCAGTATTTT
V gene: TRBV7-9; J gene: TRBJ1-1; D gene: TRBD1; clone size: .; CDR3 protein: CASSPRGQGAPSEAFF; CDR3 DNA: TGTGCCAGCAGCCCTCGGGGACAGGGGGCTCCATCAGAAGCTTTCTTT
V gene: TRBV20-1; J gene: TRBJ1-2; D gene: .; clone size: many; CDR3 protein: CSASNRAGGGYTF; CDR3 DNA: TGCAGTGCCTCCAACAGGGCTGGGGGTGGCTACACCTTC
V gene: TRBV11-2; J gene: TRBJ2-7; D gene: .; clone size: many; CDR3 protein: CASSLRGEQYF; CDR3 DNA: TGTGCCAGCAGCTTGCGGGGCGAGCAGTACTTC
V gene: TRBV5-1; J gene: TRBJ2-3; D gene: .; clone size: .; CDR3 protein: CDSSLVPSQGDTDTQYF; CDR3 DNA: TGCGACAGCAGCTTGGTCCCCTCCCAGGGTGACACAGATACGCAGTATTTT
V gene: TRBV9; J gene: TRBJ2-3; D gene: .; clone size: many; CDR3 protein: CASSVSPRDNTDTQYF; CDR3 DNA: TGTGCCAGCAGCGTAAGTCCCAGGGATAACACAGATACGCAGTATTTT
V gene: TRBV12-3/TRBV12-4; J gene: TRBJ2-2; D gene: .; clone size: .; CDR3 protein: CASRTDSTGELFF; CDR3 DNA: TGTGCCAGCAGAACCGACAGCACCGGGGAGCTGTTTTTT